The rows below give T cell receptor beta chains drawn from one sample of a study of blood T cells in healthy people across ages. Via MiXCR, TCRdb re-called the 5' RACE reads, giving one row per CDR3 protein. The sample consists of about 1.4 million distinct CDR3 sequences, 55% to 75% of them appearing once. Sequencing was carried out using blood. These receptors were taken from a man younger than 30 in good health. The conserved cysteine and the conserved F or W are not part of the CDR3 here. Part of the rows lack a size; the others show once, few, many or a class for expanded clones.

clone size	V gene	J gene	CDR3 protein
few	TRBV6-2/TRBV6-3	TRBJ2-7	ASSLGALFSYEQY
.	TRBV6-5	TRBJ2-1	ASSPAVAYYNEQF
once	TRBV28	TRBJ2-7	ASSPTAPAYEQY
.	TRBV29-1	TRBJ2-5	SVSVGQETQY
few	TRBV4-2	TRBJ1-2	ASSQRTGNYGYT
.	TRBV20-1	TRBJ1-5	SARIGGYQPQH
.	TRBV7-2	TRBJ1-1	ASTIVEYTEAF
.	TRBV10-3	TRBJ1-2	AISEGQTYGYT
.	TRBV28	TRBJ2-7	ASSFTLSYEQY
.	TRBV2	TRBJ2-7	ASSPLIEITYEQY
.	TRBV12-5	TRBJ1-2	ASGPNQTVFYGYT
.	TRBV6-2/TRBV6-3	TRBJ2-5	ASSPTYSETQY
.	TRBV5-5	TRBJ2-5	ASSPRTGPYGF
few	TRBV11-3	TRBJ2-3	ASSLAGGTLGPQY
.	TRBV5-1	TRBJ1-2	ASSSQYVGGGDYGYT
.	TRBV12-3/TRBV12-4	TRBJ1-6	ASSATSSLH
few	TRBV12-3/TRBV12-4	TRBJ1-4	ASSLLQGMNEKLF
few	TRBV20-1	TRBJ2-4	SARDPGWAKNIQY
.	TRBV12-3/TRBV12-4	TRBJ1-2	ASSFLGFRVNYGYT
.	TRBV15	TRBJ2-3	ATSRDHGATDTQY
.	TRBV6-2/TRBV6-3	TRBJ2-7	ATVGRGVLEQY
.	TRBV28	TRBJ1-2	ASSWGRGYT
.	TRBV18	TRBJ1-1	ASSPYSWDRVNTEAF
.	TRBV12-3/TRBV12-4	TRBJ2-3	ASSQSPHTDTQY
.	TRBV12-5	TRBJ2-6	ASGLVPSGANVLT
.	TRBV6-5	TRBJ2-7	ASSYSAGASWEQY
few	TRBV14	.	ASKAAQETQY
few	TRBV25-1	TRBJ2-3	ASSEESGEGTDTQY
.	TRBV20-1	TRBJ2-3	SASTGASDTQY
.	TRBV10-3	TRBJ1-6	AISDVRTGGLSPLH
once	TRBV30	TRBJ1-5	AVTGEGNQPQH
.	TRBV29-1	TRBJ2-1	SVVPAGSENEQF
.	TRBV21-1	TRBJ2-5	ASSATGSWEETQY
.	TRBV3-1	TRBJ1-1	ASSPNTGAQNTEAF
.	TRBV6-1	TRBJ2-3	ASSIGLEGPDTQY
.	TRBV18	.	ASSPLGEREETQY
.	TRBV9	TRBJ2-1	ASSVEGTKQF
once	TRBV2	TRBJ2-2	ASSLERGGHTGELF
.	TRBV7-7	TRBJ2-3	ASSLVPWSGHKSTDTQY
few	TRBV9	TRBJ1-2	ASSVDTYGYT